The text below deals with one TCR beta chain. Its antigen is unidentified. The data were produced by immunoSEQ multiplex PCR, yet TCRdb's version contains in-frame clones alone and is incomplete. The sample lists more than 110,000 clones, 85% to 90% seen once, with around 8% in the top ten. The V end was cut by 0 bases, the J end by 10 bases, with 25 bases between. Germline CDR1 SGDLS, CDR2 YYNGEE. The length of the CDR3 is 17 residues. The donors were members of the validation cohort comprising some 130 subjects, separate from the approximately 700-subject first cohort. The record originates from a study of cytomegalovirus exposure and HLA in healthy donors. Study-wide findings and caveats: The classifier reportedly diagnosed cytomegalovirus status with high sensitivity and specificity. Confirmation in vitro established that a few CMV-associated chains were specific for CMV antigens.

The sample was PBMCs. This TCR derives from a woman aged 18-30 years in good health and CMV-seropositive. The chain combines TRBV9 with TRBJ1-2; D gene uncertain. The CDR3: CASSVAPARQDHSDYTF. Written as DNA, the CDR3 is TGTGCCAGCAGCGTAGCCCCGGCCAGGCAGGACCATAGCGACTACACCTTC.